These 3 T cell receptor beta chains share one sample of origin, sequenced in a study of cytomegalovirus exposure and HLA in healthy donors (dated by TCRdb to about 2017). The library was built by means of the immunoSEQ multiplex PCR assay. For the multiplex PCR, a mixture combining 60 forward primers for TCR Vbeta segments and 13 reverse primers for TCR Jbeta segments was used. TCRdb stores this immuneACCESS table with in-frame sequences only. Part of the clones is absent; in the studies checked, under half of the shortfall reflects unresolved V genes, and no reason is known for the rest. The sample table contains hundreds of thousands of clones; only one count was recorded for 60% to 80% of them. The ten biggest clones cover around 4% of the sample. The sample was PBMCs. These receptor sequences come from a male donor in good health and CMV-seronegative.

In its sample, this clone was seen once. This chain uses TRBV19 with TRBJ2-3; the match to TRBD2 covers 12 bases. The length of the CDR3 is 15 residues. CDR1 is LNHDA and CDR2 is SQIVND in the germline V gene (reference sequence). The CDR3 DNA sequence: TGTGCTACAAGCCGGGCTAGCGGGAGGGTAGATACGCAGTATTTT. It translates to CATSRASGRVDTQYF.

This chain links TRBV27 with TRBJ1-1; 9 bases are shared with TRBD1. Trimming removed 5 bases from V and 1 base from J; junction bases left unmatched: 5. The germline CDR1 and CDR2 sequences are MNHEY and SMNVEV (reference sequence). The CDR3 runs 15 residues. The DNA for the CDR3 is TGTGCCAGCAGTCAGAACAGGGGGCCGAACACTGAAGCTTTCTTT. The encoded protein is CASSQNRGPNTEAFF.

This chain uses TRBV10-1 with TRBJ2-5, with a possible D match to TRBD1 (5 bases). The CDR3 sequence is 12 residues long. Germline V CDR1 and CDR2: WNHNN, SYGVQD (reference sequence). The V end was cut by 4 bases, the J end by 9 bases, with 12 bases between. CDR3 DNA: TGCGCCAGCAGTGGGCAACAAGGGGCCCAGTACTTC. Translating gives CASSGQQGAQYF.